These 19 T cell receptor beta chains came from one sample sequenced in a study of T-cell memory formation after mild COVID-19. TCRdb independently ran MiXCR on the 5' RACE reads; one entry per CDR3 protein. The sample contains some 280,000 distinct CDR3 sequences, roughly 15% of which appear only once. Sequences were obtained from PBMCs or a T cell subset sorted from them (not recorded which). These receptor sequences come from a man between 18 and 35 years old who had mild COVID-19 (a few samples of this study predate the infection). Cell type and time point are not known.

This clonotype was found many times. The V and J genes are TRBV5-6 and TRBJ2-2; no clear D. This CDR3 spans 15 amino acids. V was clipped by 4 bases and J by 0 bases, with 10 bases between them. Germline V gives CDR1 SGHDT, CDR2 YYEEEE. The DNA of the CDR3 is TGTGCCAGCAGCCCCTTGGGTGCGAACACCGGGGAGCTGTTTTTT. Its protein is CASSPLGANTGELFF. Full variable domain (remainder filled in from reference TRBV5-6 and TRBJ2-2): DAGVTQSPTHLIKTRGQQVTLRCSPKSGHDTVSWYQQALGQGPQFIFQYYEEEERQRGNFPDRFSGHQFPNYSSELNVNALLLGDSALYLCASSPLGANTGELFFGEGSRLTVL.

The genes are TRBV7-2 and TRBJ2-7, with 8 bases aligning to TRBD1. The V gene's germline CDR1 is SGHTA and CDR2 FQGNSA. This CDR3 has 16 residues. Trimming cost V 0 bases and J 4 bases; bases outside gene matches: 8. DNA for the CDR3: TGTGCCAGCAGCTTAGCCTCGGGCAGGGGGCCTTACGAGCAGTACTTC. Protein product: CASSLASGRGPYEQYF.

This clonotype was observed a handful of times. V is TRBV7-9 and J is TRBJ2-5, with D perhaps matching TRBD1 (6 bases). This CDR3 spans 15 amino acids. CDR1 and CDR2 from the germline V gene are SEHNR and FQNEAQ (reference sequence). The germline V and J ends were trimmed by 1 base and 0 bases, with 9 bases remaining between them. The CDR3 region is CASSLDRTDQETQYF. The CDR3 DNA sequence: TGTGCCAGCAGCTTAGATCGGACAGACCAAGAGACCCAGTACTTC.

This clonotype was counted ten times or more. This chain connects TRBV5-1 to TRBJ2-3, with 13 nucleotides matching TRBD2. The germline gives CDR1 SGHRS, CDR2 YFSETQ. V trimming: 4 bases; J trimming: 6 bases; junction bases outside the gene matches: 5. This CDR3 region has 15 residues. CDR3 amino acids: CASSTQTSGGDTQYF. CDR3 sequence (DNA): TGCGCCAGCAGCACTCAGACTAGCGGGGGGGATACGCAGTATTTT. The full variable domain, with the rest looked up from reference TRBV5-1 and TRBJ2-3, is KAGVTQTPRYLIKTRGQQVTLSCSPISGHRSVSWYQQTPGQGLQFLFEYFSETQRNKGNFPGRFSGRQFSNSRSEMNVSTLELGDSALYLCASSTQTSGGDTQYFGPGTRLTVL.

This chain links TRBV4-2 with TRBJ2-7; 7 nucleotides agree with TRBD1. Trimming at V came to 0 bases and at J to 3 bases, leaving 5 bases not matched to a gene. CDR1 is LGHNA and CDR2 is YNFKEQ in the germline V gene. The CDR3 has 15 residues. As DNA, the CDR3 is TGTGCCAGCAGCCAAGAGGCAGGGGGATTCTACGAGCAGTACTTC. Amino acid sequence: CASSQEAGGFYEQYF.

The J gene is TRBJ1-4, the V gene TRBV7-2; D is undetermined. CDR1 is SGHTA, CDR2 FQGNSA, per germline. This CDR3 comprises 14 residues. V lost 1 base and J lost 5, with 8 bases in between. CDR3 in amino acids: CASSLDHNNEKLFF. CDR3 sequence (DNA): TGTGCCAGCAGCTTAGACCACAACAATGAAAAACTGTTTTTT.

The chain combines TRBV10-3 with TRBJ2-3; TRBD2 aligns across 8 bases. This CDR3 region has 16 residues. J gave up 2 bases and V 3 bases, and 7 bases lay outside the gene matches. The germline V gene has CDR1 ENHRY and CDR2 SYGVKD. CDR3 loop: CAISDILAGATDTQYF. As DNA, the CDR3 is TGTGCCATCAGTGATATCCTAGCGGGTGCCACAGATACGCAGTATTTT.

This clonotype has a handful of counts. The chain links TRBV6-5 to TRBJ2-3, with D perhaps given as TRBD1 or TRBD2 (5 bases each). The CDR3 totals 13 residues. CDR1 MNHEY and CDR2 SVGAGI come from the germline V gene. Trimming took 9 bases from V and 4 from J, leaving 14 bases between them. The CDR3 DNA is TGTGCCAGTTCGGGACCGAACGCAGATACGCAGTATTTT. Amino acid sequence: CASSGPNADTQYF.

This clonotype showed up just a few times. V usage is TRBV5-1 and J usage is TRBJ1-2; 7 nucleotides line up with TRBD1. The CDR3 covers 15 residues. After removal of 1 base from V and 4 bases from J, the junction contained 7 bases not matched to a gene. Per the germline V gene, CDR1 is SGHRS and CDR2 is YFSETQ. Here the CDR3 DNA reads TGCGCCAGCAGCTTGAATTTAGGGGGCGGCTATGGCTACACCTTC. Amino acids: CASSLNLGGGYGYTF. The full variable domain, with the rest looked up from reference TRBV5-1 and TRBJ1-2, is KAGVTQTPRYLIKTRGQQVTLSCSPISGHRSVSWYQQTPGQGLQFLFEYFSETQRNKGNFPGRFSGRQFSNSRSEMNVSTLELGDSALYLCASSLNLGGGYGYTFGSGTRLTVV.

This rearrangement joins TRBV27 to TRBJ1-6; D is possibly TRBD1 (5 bases). This CDR3 has 16 residues. Trimming left V 4 bases short and J 8 bases short, with 18 bases between. Germline-derived CDR1 and CDR2 are MNHEY and SMNVEV (reference sequence). In DNA form, the CDR3 reads TGTGCCAGCAGTTCTATCTCCGGGACCGATTATTCACCCCTCCACTTT. It codes for CASSSISGTDYSPLHF.

This clonotype was seen once. This chain connects TRBV7-6 to TRBJ1-2; 8 bases line up with TRBD1. This CDR3 comprises 15 residues. V lost 1 base, J lost 8 bases, and 9 bases stayed unmatched. The germline gives CDR1 SGHVS, CDR2 FNYEAQ. The CDR3 DNA reads as TGTGCCAGCAGCTTAGGGGGACAGGTTACCGGCGGCTACACCTTC. Its translation: CASSLGGQVTGGYTF.

This clonotype was detected a few times. The V call is TRBV19, the J call TRBJ2-3; D is perhaps TRBD2 (6 bases). The germline V gene encodes CDR1 LNHDA and CDR2 SQIVND (reference sequence). The CDR3 has 16 residues. The germline V and J ends were trimmed by 2 bases and 2 bases, with 14 bases remaining between them. The CDR3 here is CASSINRRGATDTQYF. The DNA of the CDR3 is TGTGCCAGTAGTATAAATCGGCGCGGGGCCACAGATACGCAGTATTTT.

V gene TRBV6-5 combines with J gene TRBJ1-2; no clear D. The germline CDR1 and CDR2 sequences are MNHEY and SVGAGI. The V end lost 4 bases, the J end lost 8 bases, and 20 bases lay between the germline ends. CDR3 size: 15 residues. CDR3 nucleotides: TGTGCCAGCAGTTCCCGCCCCGAAGCCCGGGGAGGCTACACCTTC. Translating it yields CASSSRPEARGGYTF.

V gene TRBV30 combines with J gene TRBJ1-2, with D maybe TRBD1 (6 bases). V was trimmed by 5 bases and J by 13 bases, leaving 20 bases between them. Germline V CDR1 and CDR2: GTSNPN, SVGIG (reference sequence). The CDR3 runs 12 residues. CDR3 nucleotides: TGTGCCTGGTCGCTCACTGCAGGGGAGATCACCTTC. This sequence encodes CAWSLTAGEITF.

The V and J genes are TRBV5-6 and TRBJ2-7, with TRBD2 identical over 13 bases. This CDR3 has 15 amino acids. V lost 4 bases and J lost 7; bases outside the gene matches: 8. Germline CDR1 is SGHDT and CDR2 is YYEEEE. CDR3 amino acids: CASSLTSGGTGEQYF. The CDR3 coding sequence is TGTGCCAGCAGCCTGACTAGCGGGGGGACTGGTGAGCAGTACTTC.

The V gene is TRBV7-3, the J gene TRBJ2-5, with D unclear. Trimming pared 3 bases from V and 2 bases from J, leaving 13 bases between. Germline CDR1 SGHTA, CDR2 FQGTGA. The CDR3 extends over 15 amino acids. In DNA, the CDR3 is TGTGCCAGCAGCTTGTGGGGAAGTGGGCAAGAGACCCAGTACTTC. It is translated as CASSLWGSGQETQYF.

The chain is built from TRBV7-9 and TRBJ2-2, with D possibly being TRBD2 (6 bases). CDR1 SEHNR and CDR2 FQNEAQ come from the germline V gene (reference sequence). The CDR3 runs to 15 residues. With 2 bases removed from V and 0 bases from J, the gap between germline ends came to 7 bases. The CDR3 is CASSLRGTNTGELFF. CDR3 coding DNA: TGTGCCAGCAGCTTACGGGGGACGAACACCGGGGAGCTGTTTTTT. The full variable domain, rest sourced from reference TRBV7-9 and TRBJ2-2, is DTGVSQNPRHKITKRGQNVTFRCDPISEHNRLYWYRQTLGQGPEFLTYFQNEAQLEKSRLLSDRFSAERPKGSFSTLEIQRTEQGDSAMYLCASSLRGTNTGELFFGEGSRLTVL.

The chain links TRBV7-2 to TRBJ1-5, with D maybe TRBD1 (6 bases). This CDR3 is 17 amino acids long. Trimming cost V 5 bases and J 4 bases, with 21 bases left between them. Germline V gives CDR1 SGHTA, CDR2 FQGNSA. CDR3 DNA sequence: TGTGCCAGCAGCCGACGGACGGGGGCGATAAGAAATCAGCCCCAGCATTTT. This sequence encodes CASSRRTGAIRNQPQHF.

This clonotype was picked up a small number of times. This chain joins TRBV19 and TRBJ2-3; 9 bases match TRBD2. With V trimmed by 3 bases and J by 2 bases, 3 bases remained unmatched. This CDR3 has 15 amino acids. Germline-derived CDR1 and CDR2 are LNHDA and SQIVND (reference sequence). In nucleotides, the CDR3 is TGTGCCAGTAGTATTGCTAGCGGGGTCACAGATACGCAGTATTTT. The encoded protein is CASSIASGVTDTQYF.